The clone carrying this TCR beta chain was seen a handful of times. A universal primer site was incorporated via template switching, and the cDNA contained unique molecular identifiers. TCRdb recomputed calls from the 5' RACE reads with MiXCR, one row per CDR3 protein. This sample has 500,000 or so distinct CDR3 sequences; 20% to 25% occur once, and the top ten carry roughly 0.91%. This sample is drawn from a study of identical twins. Donors were all healthy Caucasians. From germline, CDR1 is ENHRY and CDR2 SYGVKD. This CDR3 is built from 15 residues. V lost 3 bases and J 3 bases, leaving 11 bases between the germline ends. Separately, the same data were catalogued under a study of T cells expressing NK-cell markers. That paper notes: Expanded NKG2C+ T cell clones had unclear HCMV specificity.

Sequenced: CD4+ T cells sorted from blood. V and J are TRBV10-3 and TRBJ2-2; no clear D gene. This sequence originates from a woman aged 18-29 years in good health. The CDR3 protein is CAISDADGYTGELFF. CDR3 sequence (DNA): TGTGCCATCAGTGATGCGGACGGGTACACCGGGGAGCTGTTTTTT.